One and the same sample provided the 22 T cell receptor beta chains below, sequenced in a study of glioma-infiltrating T cells. The iRepertoire nested amplicon-rescue multiplex PCR amplified TCR alpha and beta CDR3s from RNA. TCRdb ran MiXCR on the multiplex PCR reads and lists one entry per CDR3 protein. The table lists about 93,000 distinct CDR3 sequences, 40% of them singletons, with more than 30% in the top ten. The sequencing sample was made of glioma tissue, nonneoplastic brain tissue, or PBMCs (not recorded which). These receptors were collected from a human donor with low-grade glioma or glioblastoma, undergoing nonglioma brain surgery, or in good health (not recorded which).

The table lists this clonotype with many counts. The rearrangement joins TRBV7-2 to TRBJ1-1; no definite D call. Germline values: CDR1 SGHTA, CDR2 FQGNSA. This CDR3 region has 12 residues. V lost 0 bases and J lost 8, with 7 bases in between. The DNA for the CDR3 is TGTGCCAGCAGCTTAGCCCACGCGGAAGCTTTCTTT. Protein: CASSLAHAEAFF.

This clonotype was seen at least ten times. V is TRBV4-1 and J is TRBJ2-6, with D possibly TRBD2 on 6 matching bases. Trimming removed 3 bases from V and 0 bases from J, with 9 bases in between. CDR3 length equals 16 residues. Per the germline V gene, CDR1 is MGHRA and CDR2 is YSYEKL. CDR3: CASSQAGTSGANVLTF. The CDR3 bases are TGCGCCAGCAGCCAGGCGGGAACCTCTGGGGCCAACGTCCTGACTTTC.

This clonotype was seen repeatedly, ten times or more. This sequence joins TRBV7-2 and TRBJ1-5; 10 bases fit TRBD1. Germline-derived CDR1 and CDR2 are SGHTA and FQGNSA. The CDR3 runs to 16 residues. V was clipped by 1 base and J by 4 bases; unmatched bases: 4. This chain's CDR3 is CASSLEGGQGNQPQHF. CDR3 bases: TGTGCCAGCAGCTTAGAGGGGGGACAGGGGAATCAGCCCCAGCATTTT.

Comments on this clonotype: Being one base from a much bigger clone, this may be a read error. The chain is built from TRBV19 and TRBJ1-3; tentatively, D is TRBD1 (5 bases). Looked up from germline, CDR1 is LNHDA and CDR2 is SQIVND (reference sequence). This CDR3 has 15 residues. The CDR3 region has the DNA TGTGCCAGTAGTCCTCCAGGGTCCGCTGGAAACACCGTATATTTT. Translation gives CASSPPGSAGNTVYF.

The V call is TRBV6-1, the J call TRBJ2-3, with 13 nucleotides matching TRBD2. The CDR3 contains 19 residues. The germline V gene encodes CDR1 MNHNS and CDR2 SASEGT. V lost 4 bases, J lost 0 bases, and 10 bases stayed unmatched. This CDR3 is CASSVLGTSGDFSTDTQYF. Written as DNA, the CDR3 is TGTGCCAGCAGTGTCCTCGGGACTAGCGGGGACTTTAGCACAGATACGCAGTATTTT.

At least ten counts were recorded for this clonotype. J is TRBJ2-3 and V is TRBV20-1; unclear D gene. Germline CDR1 is DFQATT and CDR2 is SNEGSKA (reference sequence). There are 16 residues in the CDR3. V was shortened by 6 bases and J by 0 bases, with 19 bases between the two germline ends. The CDR3 DNA follows: TGCAGTGCAACTACCCCCTCCGACTCTAGCACAGATACGCAGTATTTT. It is translated as CSATTPSDSSTDTQYF.

This clonotype appeared many times. V is TRBV11-2 and J is TRBJ2-1; 7 positions agree with TRBD2. There are 15 residues in the CDR3. The V gene's germline CDR1 is SGHAT and CDR2 FQNNGV. Unmatched junction bases numbered 10, after V lost 1 base and J lost 10 bases. CDR3 DNA: TGTGCCAGCAGCTTAGCGGGGGGACGACTAGTCGAGCAGTTCTTC. It is translated as CASSLAGGRLVEQFF.

With respect to this clonotype: The conserved final phenylalanine or tryptophan is absent from the CDR3, which likely points to a read error. The chain is built from TRBV15 and TRBJ2-7, with TRBD1 identical over 11 bases. V was clipped by 5 bases and J by 5 bases; unmatched bases: 8. The CDR3 has 15 residues. Germline assignment: CDR1 LNHNV and CDR2 YYDKDF (reference sequence). The CDR3 sequence is CATSLYGTGGDEQYS. The DNA for the CDR3 is TGTGCCACCAGCCTATACGGGACAGGGGGAGACGAGCAGTACTCC.

This clonotype was recorded at least ten times. This chain joins TRBV6-2 or TRBV6-3 and TRBJ2-5; D gene unclear. The germline CDR1 and CDR2 sequences are MNHEY and SVGEGT. Trimming stripped 2 bases from V and 4 bases from J, with 5 bases between. The CDR3 has 12 residues. The CDR3, as DNA: TGTGCCAGCAGTTACGGTGGAGAGACCCAGTACTTC. Translated: CASSYGGETQYF.

For this clonotype: Given a much more abundant clone one base away, this may be a read error. The genes are TRBV11-2 and TRBJ2-2; D is unresolved. Germline CDR1 SGHAT, CDR2 FQNNGV. With 5 bases removed from V and 7 bases from J, the gap between germline ends came to 11 bases. This CDR3 contains 13 residues. The CDR3 reads CASSSPNGGELFF. As DNA, the CDR3 is TGTGCCAGCAGCAGCCCGAACGGCGGGGAGCTGTTTTTT.

This clonotype occurred many times. The J gene is TRBJ2-5, the V gene TRBV2; tentative D call: TRBD1 (5 bases). V was pared by 5 bases and J by 4 bases, with 11 bases between. The CDR3 length is 13 residues. Germline CDR1 SNHLY, CDR2 FYNNEI. DNA for the CDR3: TGTGCCAGCAGTAGGGGCATAAGAGAGACCCAGTACTTC. This gives the protein CASSRGIRETQYF.

The rearrangement links TRBV2 to TRBJ1-5, with D uncertain. CDR1 is SNHLY and CDR2 is FYNNEI in the germline V gene. The CDR3 has 12 amino acids. The V gene lost 6 bases and the J gene lost 4 bases, with 7 bases spanning the gap. CDR3 sequence: CASSRENQPQHF. The CDR3, as DNA: TGTGCCAGCAGCCGGGAAAATCAGCCCCAGCATTTT.

The chain uses TRBV5-1 and TRBJ2-3; D is possibly TRBD1 (5 bases). Deletions cut 4 bases from V and 1 base from J, with 16 bases between. CDR3 length: 16 amino acids. Germline loops: CDR1 SGHRS, CDR2 YFSETQ. The CDR3 coding sequence is TGCGCCAGCAGCGCTGGGGCTGCATCTGGCACAGATACGCAGTATTTT. This gives the protein CASSAGAASGTDTQYF.

The rearrangement joins TRBV3-1 to TRBJ2-2; possibly TRBD1 for D (5 bases). Germline V gene lookup returns CDR1 LGHDT and CDR2 YNNKEL (reference sequence). The V end was cut by 2 bases, the J end by 6 bases, with 13 bases between. The CDR3 has 15 amino acids. As DNA, the CDR3 is TGTGCCAGCAGCCAAAGGATTTCGACAGCCGGGGAGCTGTTTTTT. As protein: CASSQRISTAGELFF.

To note about this clonotype: A read error is possible here, since a much larger clone lies one base away. V is TRBV5-4 and J is TRBJ2-7, with 10 bases that match TRBD1. The germline gives CDR1 SGHNT, CDR2 YYREEE (reference sequence). The CDR3 consists of 15 residues. The CDR3: CATSLGTGAVYEQYF. Written as DNA, the CDR3 is TGTGCCACCAGCTTGGGGACAGGGGCCGTCTACGAGCAGTACTTC.

As concerns this clonotype: Likely a read error: the CDR3 ends without its conserved phenylalanine or tryptophan. J is TRBJ2-7 and V is TRBV6-1; TRBD1 aligns across 7 bases. CDR1 MNHNS and CDR2 SASEGT come from the germline V gene. Trimming cost V 6 bases and J 5 bases; bases outside gene matches: 7. The CDR3 runs to 13 residues. The chain's CDR3 is CASRARQGNEQYL. The CDR3 nucleotides read TGTGCCAGCAGGGCAAGACAGGGCAACGAGCAGTACCTC.

There are many counts of this clonotype. The J gene is TRBJ2-5, the V gene TRBV28; possibly TRBD2 for D (6 bases). Trimming took 4 bases from V and 5 from J, leaving 20 bases between them. The CDR3 spans 16 residues. Per germline, CDR1 MDHEN and CDR2 SYDVKM. CDR3 sequence: CASSSQVAEGMETQYF. CDR3 coding DNA: TGTGCCAGCAGTTCGCAAGTAGCGGAGGGGATGGAGACCCAGTACTTC. The whole variable domain, remainder taken from reference TRBV28 and TRBJ2-5, is DVKVTQSSRYLVKRTGEKVFLECVQDMDHENMFWYRQDPGLGLRLIYFSYDVKMKEKGDIPEGYSVSREKKERFSLILESASTNQTSMYLCASSSQVAEGMETQYFGPGTRLLVL.

This clonotype was detected a few times. The rearrangement joins TRBV5-5 to TRBJ2-3; a weak D match, TRBD1 (6 bases). The germline V gene has CDR1 SGHKS and CDR2 YYEKEE (reference sequence). V was pared by 0 bases and J by 1 base, with 9 bases between. The CDR3 has 15 residues. The CDR3 DNA follows: TGTGCCAGCAGCTTGGGGGGGCGAGGCACAGATACGCAGTATTTT. Protein sequence: CASSLGGRGTDTQYF.

On this clonotype itself: A much larger clone lies one base from this, so it may be a read error. Written as DNA, the CDR3 is TGTGCCAGCACCCTTTTCCCCCTCGGGGGCGCGCATACCGGGGAGCTGTCTTTT. Protein sequence: CASTLFPLGGAHTGELSF. The V call is TRBV28, the J call TRBJ2-2; D might be TRBD1 or TRBD2, each matching 6 bases. This CDR3 spans 18 amino acids. Per the germline V gene, CDR1 is MDHEN and CDR2 is SYDVKM.

This clonotype was detected ten times or more. The chain uses TRBV19 and TRBJ1-5; D remains ambiguous. The germline V and J ends were trimmed by 6 bases and 6 bases, with 18 bases remaining between them. Germline V gene lookup returns CDR1 LNHDA and CDR2 SQIVND (reference sequence). The CDR3 loop spans 15 amino acids. The CDR3 here is CASSNGWGGGQPQHF. The CDR3, as DNA: TGTGCCAGTAGCAATGGGTGGGGAGGCGGTCAGCCCCAGCATTTT.

The table lists this clonotype with many counts. The V gene is TRBV28, the J gene TRBJ1-3; D gene unclear. Germline V CDR1 and CDR2: MDHEN, SYDVKM. V was shortened by 4 bases and J by 6 bases, with 7 bases between the two germline ends. This CDR3 is 12 amino acids long. In DNA form, the CDR3 reads TGTGCCAGCAGTTCCCCCCTAAACACCATATATTTT. Translated, it gives CASSSPLNTIYF.

This chain's CDR3 is CASSLDRDGNQPQHF. CDR3 coding DNA: TGTGCCAGCAGTCTGGACAGAGATGGCAATCAGCCCCAGCATTTT. V usage is TRBV3-1 and J usage is TRBJ1-5; possible D gene TRBD1, 6 bases. Trimming left V 6 bases short and J 2 bases short, with 14 bases between. Germline loops: CDR1 LGHDT, CDR2 YNNKEL (reference sequence). This CDR3 comprises 15 residues.